The rows below give T cell receptor beta chains drawn from one sample of a study of blood T cell repertoires in COVID-19. Some clones are missing from TCRdb's copy, which holds only in-frame ones; the method was immunoSEQ multiplex PCR. The table has 350,000 or so clones, approximately 88% seen once. Input material: peripheral blood. The receptors stem from a woman aged 25 to 39 with COVID-19, enrolled during active disease. Each CDR3 is given with its conserved first and last residue. A D gene is named only where the DNA matches it firmly. Expanded clones get a size class; other rows say once, few or many, or leave the size out.

CDR3nt	CDR3aa	d_gene	j_gene	abundance	v_gene
TGTGCCAGCAGCTTATTTGGGAGGGAGGTTTATGGCTACACCTTC	CASSLFGREVYGYTF	-	TRBJ1-2	once	TRBV7-8
TGCAGCGTTGTGGGGGGGTTCGGGCAGTTCTTC	CSVVGGFGQFF	TRBD2	TRBJ2-1	-	TRBV29-1
TGTGCCAGCAGCTTAGGAAACGCACAGGGTGGAAACACCATATATTTT	CASSLGNAQGGNTIYF	-	TRBJ1-3	-	TRBV11-2
TGTGCTAGCAGCGTAGGGACAGCGAACACTGAAGCTTTCTTT	CASSVGTANTEAFF	TRBD1	TRBJ1-1	-	TRBV9
TGTGCCAGCAGCGTGGGTTCTCCTAGCCGCGTCCGGACAGATACGCAGTATTTT	CASSVGSPSRVRTDTQYF	-	TRBJ2-3	-	TRBV5-5
TGCGCCAGCAGCCCCGACAGTTGGAACACTGAAGCTTTCTTT	CASSPDSWNTEAFF	-	TRBJ1-1	-	TRBV5-1
TGTGCCAGCAGTCCTGCGTCATACTCTGGAAACACCATATATTTT	CASSPASYSGNTIYF	-	TRBJ1-3	-	TRBV27
TGTGCCAGCAGTGAACTTGACAGGAATGAAAAACTGTTTTTT	CASSELDRNEKLFF	-	TRBJ1-4	-	TRBV6-1
TGTGCCAGCAGTGCCTACAGGGGGGGAGGCTACACCTTC	CASSAYRGGGYTF	TRBD1	TRBJ1-2	-	TRBV25-1
TGTGCCAGCAGCCAATGGCAGGCCGCCGGGGAGCTGTTTTTT	CASSQWQAAGELFF	-	TRBJ2-2	-	TRBV3-1/TRBV3-2
TGTGCCAGCAGCGCCGACAGGGTAACTGGAAACACCATATATTTT	CASSADRVTGNTIYF	TRBD1	TRBJ1-3	-	TRBV5-4
TGTGCCAGCAGGGGGGACAGGGTCTGGAATTCACCCCTCCACTTT	CASRGDRVWNSPLHF	TRBD1	TRBJ1-6	-	TRBV2
TGTGCCTGGAGCCGCACTAGCGTGGGCACAGATACGCAGTATTTT	CAWSRTSVGTDTQYF	TRBD2	TRBJ2-3	-	TRBV30
TGTGCCAAACAATGGTTCCCGGAGAGCAATCAGCCCCAGCATTTT	CAKQWFPESNQPQHF	-	TRBJ1-5	-	TRBV28
TGTGCCAGCAATTCCGGGACAGGGTGGAGTACTTTCTTT	CASNSGTGWSTFF	TRBD1	TRBJ1-1	-	TRBV5-6
TGTGCCAGCAGCCATGGACAGTCCTACGAGCAGTACTTC	CASSHGQSYEQYF	-	TRBJ2-7	-	TRBV11-2
TGCAGCGCCGCTCAGGGGGGGAACACTGAAGCTTTCTTT	CSAAQGGNTEAFF	TRBD1	TRBJ1-1	-	TRBV29-1
TGTGCCAGCAGCTTGGCCCCGGGACAGGGACACAATGAGCAGTTCTTC	CASSLAPGQGHNEQFF	TRBD1	TRBJ2-1	-	TRBV5-4
TGTGCCAGCAGTGTACGGGGGAACACCGGGGAGCTGTTTTTT	CASSVRGNTGELFF	-	TRBJ2-2	-	TRBV6-4
TGTGCCAGTAGCCCGACGGGACTCCTCAATCAGCCCCAGCATTTT	CASSPTGLLNQPQHF	-	TRBJ1-5	-	TRBV19
TGTGCCAGCAGTTTCATCCCAATACCCACGACAGGGAGCTCCTACAATGAGCAGTTCTTC	CASSFIPIPTTGSSYNEQFF	TRBD1	TRBJ2-1	-	TRBV27
TGCGCCAGCAGCTCCTCGTGGGGGACAGGGTATAGCTGGGGTGCTTTCTTT	CASSSSWGTGYSWGAFF	TRBD1	TRBJ1-1	-	TRBV4-1
TGTGCCACCAGTGATCTACCGGGACAAGTCGTAGTAGGGACCTATGGCTACACCTTC	CATSDLPGQVVVGTYGYTF	-	TRBJ1-2	-	TRBV24-1
TGTGCCAGCAGTTTCGGGACAGGGAGAGCCGCGAACACCGGGGAGCTGTTTTTT	CASSFGTGRAANTGELFF	TRBD1	TRBJ2-2	-	TRBV27
TGCGCCAGCAGCATCGGTTGGTGGAGACAGGCATCTTCGCGGGAGACCCAGTACTTC	CASSIGWWRQASSRETQYF	-	TRBJ2-5	-	TRBV23-1
TGCAGCGCGGGTGGGTCCGGGACAGGGGGCGGAGGCTACACCTTC	CSAGGSGTGGGGYTF	TRBD1	TRBJ1-2	-	TRBV29-1
TGTGCCAGCAGCCCCAGAGGCAGGGGAGAAAATTCACCCCTCCACTTT	CASSPRGRGENSPLHF	-	TRBJ1-6	-	TRBV5-4
TGTGCCAGTAGTATCGGGGAACTGAACACTGAAGCTTTCTTT	CASSIGELNTEAFF	-	TRBJ1-1	-	TRBV19
TGTGCCACCAGTGATTTACAGTCTAACTATGGCTACACCTTC	CATSDLQSNYGYTF	-	TRBJ1-2	-	TRBV24-1